These 17 T cell receptor beta chains originate from one sample sequenced in a study of blood T cell repertoires in COVID-19. Assay: immunoSEQ multiplex PCR; the TCRdb copy retains only in-frame clones and omits some. The table shows some 100,000 clones, with about 89% occurring only once. Sequenced material: peripheral blood. The origin of the receptors is a man aged 45-60 years with acute or convalescent COVID-19.

The V gene is TRBV19, the J gene TRBJ2-1; TRBD2 agrees at 12 bases. V was clipped by 5 bases and J by 8 bases; unmatched bases: 4. This CDR3 contains 14 residues. The germline V gene has CDR1 LNHDA and CDR2 SQIVND (reference sequence). CDR3 protein: CASSLTSGRHEQFF. In nucleotides, the CDR3 is TGTGCCAGTAGTCTGACTAGCGGGAGACATGAGCAGTTCTTC. The full variable domain, its missing parts supplied by reference TRBV19 and TRBJ2-1, is DGGITQSPKYLFRKEGQNVTLSCEQNLNHDAMYWYRQDPGQGLRLIYYSQIVNDFQKGDIAEGYSVSREKKESFPLTVTSAQKNPTAFYLCASSLTSGRHEQFFGPGTRLTVL.

The chain recombines TRBV6-1 with TRBJ1-3; no firm D call. The CDR3 runs 14 residues. CDR1 is MNHNS and CDR2 is SASEGT in the germline V gene. The V and J ends lost 3 bases and 3 bases respectively, with 9 bases between them. CDR3 DNA sequence: TGTGCCAGCAGTGATTGGGGAGGTGGAAACACCATATATTTT. It is translated as CASSDWGGGNTIYF.

A single count supports this clone. This chain uses TRBV24-1 with TRBJ1-4; D might be TRBD1 (5 bases). This CDR3 is built from 16 residues. Looked up from germline, CDR1 is KGHDR and CDR2 is SFDVKD. The V gene lost 3 bases and the J gene lost 4 bases, with 14 bases spanning the gap. CDR3 in DNA: TGTGCCACCAGTGATCGAATAGGGGCCGTTAATGAAAAACTGTTTTTT. It encodes CATSDRIGAVNEKLFF.

This chain connects TRBV5-4 to TRBJ2-7; no clear D. V gave up 4 bases and J gave up 0 bases, with 11 bases separating them. The CDR3 is 14 residues long. Germline V gene lookup returns CDR1 SGHNT and CDR2 YYREEE (reference sequence). CDR3 region: CASSLETSSYEQYF. Here the CDR3 DNA reads TGTGCCAGCAGCCTAGAAACGAGCTCCTACGAGCAGTACTTC.

This chain uses TRBV10-3 with TRBJ1-4, with D possibly matching TRBD1 (5 bases). Germline values: CDR1 ENHRY, CDR2 SYGVKD. The V and J ends lost 3 bases and 7 bases respectively, with 15 bases between them. CDR3 length: 15 amino acids. The CDR3 is CAISDPRGVGEKLFF. The CDR3 DNA reads as TGTGCCATCAGTGACCCTCGGGGGGTTGGTGAAAAACTGTTTTTT.

The chain recombines TRBV6-5 with TRBJ2-7; no firm D call. The CDR3 loop spans 13 amino acids. Trimming removed 6 bases at V and 2 bases at J, with 11 bases between. Germline V gene lookup returns CDR1 MNHEY and CDR2 SVGAGI. The CDR3 DNA sequence: TGTGCCAGCAGCCCCAGGAAGCCCTACGAGCAGTACTTC. Translated: CASSPRKPYEQYF.

V is TRBV7-2 and J is TRBJ2-7; 11 bases agree with TRBD2. CDR3 length: 16 amino acids. J gave up 5 bases and V 5 bases, and 11 bases lay outside the gene matches. The germline V gene encodes CDR1 SGHTA and CDR2 FQGNSA. As DNA, the CDR3 is TGTGCCAGCAGCCGCCGACTAGCGGGAACCTTCGACGAGCAGTACTTC. It specifies CASSRRLAGTFDEQYF.

This chain uses TRBV6-5 with TRBJ1-2; the D is unclear. The CDR3 totals 13 residues. V was clipped by 5 bases and J by 1 base, with 8 bases between them. Per germline, CDR1 MNHEY and CDR2 SVGAGI. CDR3 nucleotides: TGTGCCAGCAGTAATTCCCGTAACTATGGCTACACCTTC. Translated, it gives CASSNSRNYGYTF.

CDR3 DNA sequence: TGCGCCAGCACCCTCGCGGGGGGGAACACTGAAGCTTTCTTT. This gives the protein CASTLAGGNTEAFF. This sequence joins TRBV5-1 and TRBJ1-1, with a tentative D call TRBD1 (5 bases). V was shortened by 6 bases and J by 1 base, with 13 bases between the two germline ends. Per the germline V gene, CDR1 is SGHRS and CDR2 is YFSETQ. The CDR3 sequence is 14 residues long.

The V call is TRBV2, the J call TRBJ1-2; unclear D gene. CDR1 and CDR2 from the germline V gene are SNHLY and FYNNEI. The CDR3 totals 14 residues. With 6 bases removed from V and 1 base from J, the gap between germline ends came to 12 bases. CDR3 bases: TGTGCCAGCAGGGAACAAGCCCGTAACTATGGCTACACCTTC. Protein product: CASREQARNYGYTF.

The rearrangement uses TRBV5-4 and TRBJ1-2, with 8 bases matching TRBD1. Trimming took 3 bases from V and 4 from J; bases not matched to a gene: 2. Germline assignment: CDR1 SGHNT and CDR2 YYREEE (reference sequence). This CDR3 comprises 13 residues. CDR3 residues: CASSSGQGYGYTF. DNA of the CDR3: TGTGCCAGCAGCTCCGGACAGGGCTATGGCTACACCTTC. Together with reference TRBV5-4 and TRBJ1-2, the CDR3 gives the full variable domain: ETGVTQSPTHLIKTRGQQVTLRCSSQSGHNTVSWYQQALGQGPQFIFQYYREEENGRGNFPPRFSGLQFPNYSSELNVNALELDDSALYLCASSSGQGYGYTFGSGTRLTVV.

This sequence joins TRBV11-3 and TRBJ2-7; TRBD2 might be the D (6 bases). The CDR3 runs to 15 residues. Germline loops: CDR1 SGHNT, CDR2 YENEEA. V lost 3 bases and J lost 5, with 17 bases in between. CDR3: CASSFAGRSVHEQYF. CDR3 DNA: TGTGCCAGCAGCTTCGCGGGACGGTCGGTCCACGAGCAGTACTTC.

This clone appeared once. This sequence joins TRBV5-1 and TRBJ2-1; 8 positions match TRBD2. This CDR3 contains 14 residues. V lost 3 bases, J lost 10 bases, and 9 bases stayed unmatched. From germline, CDR1 is SGHRS and CDR2 YFSETQ. The CDR3 sequence: CASSSGTRLIEQFF. The CDR3 DNA sequence: TGCGCCAGCAGCTCCGGGACTAGGCTAATCGAGCAGTTCTTC.

This rearrangement joins TRBV28 to TRBJ2-7; TRBD1 might be the D (6 bases). CDR1 and CDR2 from the germline V gene are MDHEN and SYDVKM. The CDR3 extends over 11 amino acids. Deletions cut 8 bases from V and 6 bases from J, with 11 bases between. The CDR3 region is CASRTGFEQYF. The CDR3 bases are TGTGCCAGCCGAACAGGGTTCGAGCAGTACTTC.

The V call is TRBV25-1, the J call TRBJ2-7; D not resolved. The CDR3 sequence is 12 residues long. Germline V gene sequence: CDR1 MGHDK, CDR2 SYGVNS. Trimming left V 0 bases short and J 4 bases short, with 4 bases between. CDR3 residues: CASSEYGYEQYF. DNA of the CDR3: TGTGCCAGCAGTGAATACGGGTACGAGCAGTACTTC.

This clone was seen just once. The rearrangement links TRBV4-1 to TRBJ2-1; D possibly corresponds to TRBD2 (6 bases). V was shortened by 0 bases and J by 6 bases, with 18 bases between the two germline ends. Germline lookup yields CDR1 MGHRA and CDR2 YSYEKL. This CDR3 is built from 17 residues. The CDR3 DNA reads TGCGCCAGCAGCCAAGAGGCAGCGGCGGGGCCCTTCAATGAGCAGTTCTTC. This codes for CASSQEAAAGPFNEQFF.

The V call is TRBV27, the J call TRBJ1-6; unclear D gene. This CDR3 contains 14 residues. CDR1 is MNHEY, CDR2 SMNVEV, per germline (reference sequence). The V and J ends lost 2 bases and 10 bases respectively, with 12 bases between them. The CDR3 loop is CASSLVALESPLHF. CDR3 bases: TGTGCCAGCAGTTTAGTGGCCTTGGAGTCACCCCTCCACTTT.